This TCR beta chain was obtained from a study of cytomegalovirus exposure and HLA in healthy donors. Study in general: The Caucasian-associated ancestry cluster contained 81% of the approximately 390 genotyped donors.

This clone was observed a single time. Antigen specificity is unknown. The primer mix had 60 Vbeta and 13 Jbeta primers. Data came from immunoSEQ multiplex PCR; TCRdb stores just in-frame clones and leaves some out. This table holds 200,000 to 250,000 clones, roughly 83% found once. Study results and caveats: In vitro confirmation showed three CMV-associated chains to be CMV antigen specific. Common viral pathogens seemed, in a later analysis, to connect with several of the most significant clusters.

The CDR3 totals 13 residues. V lost 0 bases and J lost 4, with 8 bases in between. Germline V gene lookup returns CDR1 SQVTM and CDR2 ANQGSEA. Sequenced input: PBMCs. This TCR was sampled from a girl aged 10 to 17 in good health and CMV-seronegative. This chain links TRBV29-1 with TRBJ2-3; no clear D gene. The CDR3 spells CSVEDLRPDTQYF. As DNA, the CDR3 is TGCAGCGTTGAAGATTTGCGGCCAGATACGCAGTATTTT.